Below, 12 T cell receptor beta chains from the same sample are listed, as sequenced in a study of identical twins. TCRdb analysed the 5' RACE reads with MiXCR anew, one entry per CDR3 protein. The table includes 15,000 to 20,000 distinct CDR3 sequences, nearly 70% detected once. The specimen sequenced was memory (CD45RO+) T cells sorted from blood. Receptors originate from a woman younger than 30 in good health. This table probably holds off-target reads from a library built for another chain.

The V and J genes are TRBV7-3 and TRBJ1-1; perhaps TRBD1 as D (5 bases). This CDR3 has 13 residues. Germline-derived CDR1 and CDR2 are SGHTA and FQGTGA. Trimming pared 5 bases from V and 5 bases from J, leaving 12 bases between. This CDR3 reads CASSPPGTTEAFF. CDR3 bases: TGTGCCAGCAGCCCCCCCGGGACGACTGAAGCTTTCTTT.

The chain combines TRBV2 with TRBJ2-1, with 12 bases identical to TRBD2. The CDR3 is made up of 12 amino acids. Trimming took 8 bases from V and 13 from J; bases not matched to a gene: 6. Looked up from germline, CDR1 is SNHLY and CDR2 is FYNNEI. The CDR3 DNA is TGTGCCAGCGAACTAGCGGGAGGAGGTCAGTTCTTC. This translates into CASELAGGGQFF. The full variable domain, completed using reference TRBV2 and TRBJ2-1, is EPEVTQTPSHQVTQMGQEVILRCVPISNHLYFYWYRQILGQKVEFLVSFYNNEISEKSEIFDDQFSVERPDGSNFTLKIRSTKLEDSAMYFCASELAGGGQFFGPGTRLTVL.

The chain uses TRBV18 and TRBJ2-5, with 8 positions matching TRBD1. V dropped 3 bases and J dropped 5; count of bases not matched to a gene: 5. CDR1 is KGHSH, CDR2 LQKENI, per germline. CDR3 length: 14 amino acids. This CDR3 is CASSPRTGTETQYF. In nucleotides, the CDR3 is TGTGCCAGCTCACCCCGGACAGGGACGGAGACCCAGTACTTC.

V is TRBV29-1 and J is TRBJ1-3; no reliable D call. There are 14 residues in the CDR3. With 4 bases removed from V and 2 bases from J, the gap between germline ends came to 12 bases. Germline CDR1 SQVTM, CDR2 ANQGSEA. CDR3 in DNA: TGCAGCGTTGGAGATCAGTGGACTGGAAACACCATATATTTT. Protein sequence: CSVGDQWTGNTIYF.

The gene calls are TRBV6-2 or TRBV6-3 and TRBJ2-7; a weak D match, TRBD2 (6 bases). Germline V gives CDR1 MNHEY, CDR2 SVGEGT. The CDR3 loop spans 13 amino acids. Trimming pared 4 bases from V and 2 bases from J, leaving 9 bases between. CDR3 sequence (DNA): TGTGCCAGCAGTTGGCGGGGAACCTACGAGCAGTACTTC. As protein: CASSWRGTYEQYF.

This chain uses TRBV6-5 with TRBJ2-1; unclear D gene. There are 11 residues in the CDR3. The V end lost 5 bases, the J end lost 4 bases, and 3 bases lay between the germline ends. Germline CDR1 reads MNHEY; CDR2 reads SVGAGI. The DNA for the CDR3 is TGTGCCAGCAGTCGATACAATGAGCAGTTCTTC. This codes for CASSRYNEQFF.

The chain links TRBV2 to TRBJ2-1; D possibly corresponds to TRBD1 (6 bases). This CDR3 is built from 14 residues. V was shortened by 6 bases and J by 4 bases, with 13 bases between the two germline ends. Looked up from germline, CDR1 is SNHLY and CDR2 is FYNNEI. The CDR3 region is CASSSRQVYNEQFF. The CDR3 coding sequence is TGTGCCAGCAGCTCCAGACAGGTGTACAATGAGCAGTTCTTC. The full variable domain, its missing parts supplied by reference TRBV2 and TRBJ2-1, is EPEVTQTPSHQVTQMGQEVILRCVPISNHLYFYWYRQILGQKVEFLVSFYNNEISEKSEIFDDQFSVERPDGSNFTLKIRSTKLEDSAMYFCASSSRQVYNEQFFGPGTRLTVL.

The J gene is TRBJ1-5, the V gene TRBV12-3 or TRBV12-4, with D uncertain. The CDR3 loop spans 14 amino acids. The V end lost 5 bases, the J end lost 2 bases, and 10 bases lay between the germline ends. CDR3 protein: CASSPPEGNQPQHF. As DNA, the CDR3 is TGTGCCAGCAGTCCGCCAGAAGGCAATCAGCCCCAGCATTTT.

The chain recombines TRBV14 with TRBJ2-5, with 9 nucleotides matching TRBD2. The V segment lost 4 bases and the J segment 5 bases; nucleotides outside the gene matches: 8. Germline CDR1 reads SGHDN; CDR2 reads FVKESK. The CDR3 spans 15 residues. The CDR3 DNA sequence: TGTGCCAGCAGCCCCCGGCTAGCGGGATTGGAGACCCAGTACTTC. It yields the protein CASSPRLAGLETQYF.

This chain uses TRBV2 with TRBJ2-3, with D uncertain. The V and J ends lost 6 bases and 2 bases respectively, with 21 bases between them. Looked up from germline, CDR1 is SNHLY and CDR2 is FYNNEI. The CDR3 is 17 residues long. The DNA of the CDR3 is TGTGCCAGCAGAGCCCTGGTCGCTACCCGGTACACAGATACGCAGTATTTT. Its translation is CASRALVATRYTDTQYF.

CDR3 coding DNA: TGCAGTGCTGGCCGGGCCCGCGTATACAATGAGCAGTTCTTC. It is translated as CSAGRARVYNEQFF. The chain combines TRBV20-1 with TRBJ2-1, with D hard to call. CDR1 and CDR2 from the germline V gene are DFQATT and SNEGSKA (reference sequence). The V gene lost 5 bases and the J gene lost 4 bases, with 15 bases spanning the gap. This CDR3 contains 14 residues.

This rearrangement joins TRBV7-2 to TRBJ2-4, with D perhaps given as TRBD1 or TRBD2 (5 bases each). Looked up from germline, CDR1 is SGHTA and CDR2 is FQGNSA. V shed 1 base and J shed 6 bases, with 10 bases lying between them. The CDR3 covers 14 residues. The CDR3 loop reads CASSLGGSGNIQYF. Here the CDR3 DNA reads TGTGCCAGCAGCTTAGGGGGGTCCGGAAACATTCAGTACTTC.